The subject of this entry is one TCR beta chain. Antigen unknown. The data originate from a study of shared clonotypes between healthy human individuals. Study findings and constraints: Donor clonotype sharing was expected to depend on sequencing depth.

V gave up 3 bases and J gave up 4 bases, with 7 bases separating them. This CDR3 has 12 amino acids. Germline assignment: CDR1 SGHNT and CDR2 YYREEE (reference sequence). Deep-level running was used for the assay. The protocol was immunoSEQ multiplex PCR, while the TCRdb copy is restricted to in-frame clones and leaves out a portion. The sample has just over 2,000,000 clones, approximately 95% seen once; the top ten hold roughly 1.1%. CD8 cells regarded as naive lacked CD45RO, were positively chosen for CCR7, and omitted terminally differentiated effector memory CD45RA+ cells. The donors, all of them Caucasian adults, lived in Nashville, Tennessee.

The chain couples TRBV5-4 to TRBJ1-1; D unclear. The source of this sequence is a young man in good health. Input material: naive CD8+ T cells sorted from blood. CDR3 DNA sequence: TGTGCCAGCAGCTCCCAACCCACTGAAGCTTTCTTT. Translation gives CASSSQPTEAFF.